The entry that follows covers one TCR beta chain sequence. This record comes from a study of blood T cell repertoires in COVID-19. The CDR3 has 15 residues. Trimming at V came to 4 bases and at J to 0 bases, leaving 0 bases not matched to a gene. The germline V gene has CDR1 SGHDT and CDR2 YYEEEE. Repertoires were generated with immunoSEQ multiplex PCR, while TCRdb's copy carries only in-frame clones and drops some. Of 42,000 or so clones in the sample, roughly 84% were seen once. The rearrangement uses TRBV5-6 and TRBJ1-4; TRBD1 matches 10 bases. Sequencing input: peripheral blood. This sequence was found in a human donor in a cohort sampled during active COVID-19. The CDR3 spells CASSGQGATNEKLFF. DNA for the CDR3: TGTGCCAGCAGCGGACAGGGGGCAACTAATGAAAAACTGTTTTTT. The full variable domain, with the rest looked up from reference TRBV5-6 and TRBJ1-4, is DAGVTQSPTHLIKTRGQQVTLRCSPKSGHDTVSWYQQALGQGPQFIFQYYEEEERQRGNFPDRFSGHQFPNYSSELNVNALLLGDSALYLCASSGQGATNEKLFFGSGTQLSVL.